The T cell receptor (beta chain) described here comes from a study of blood T cell repertoires in COVID-19 (dated by TCRdb to about 2020). About the investigation overall: Samples covering the acute and convalescent phases of COVID-19 were provided by collaborators in the United States, Italy and Spain. The prospective study material was composed of cDNA or gDNA derived from T cells, B-cell-depleted T cells, or PBMCs. Deeply sampled blood TCRbeta repertoires from subjects exposed to, actively infected with, or recovered from COVID-19 were included in the dataset. The repertoires were released in a freely available public database meant as a resource for research on the immune response to SARS-CoV-2. Samples came from the ongoing ImmuneRACE study (first 160 participants) plus 1,254 subjects from 6 global collaborators. A de-identified subject ID, COVID-19 status, age in years and sex were almost always included in the sample metadata. HLA class I and class II types, where available, came from metadata supplied by the sample provider rather than from assay-based typing. Overall study results and their limits: The amount of clinical and demographic metadata varied by source and participant and was provided uncurated.

This clone was seen once. This clone's antigen is unknown. No base-level quality is on record; no much larger clone is a single base apart. The CDR3 holds 14 amino acids from the cysteine to the phenylalanine. Left in the record is the CDR3 DNA by itself, 42 bases read in frame from the first base. V drops 5 bases and J drops 6 bases, leaving 14 bases in between. In the germline V gene, CDR1 corresponds to SGHRS and CDR2 to YFSETQ. TCRbeta CDR3 regions were amplified from genomic DNA using the immunoSEQ Assay, a bias-controlled multiplex PCR. The authors' analysis ran thus. Within the assay, amplification of reference gene primers was used to estimate how many nucleated cells each sample contained. To quantify the absolute abundance of each unique TCRbeta CDR3 rearrangement, sequence reads were collapsed and filtered. For each sample, productive Simpson clonality was calculated as the square root of Simpson's diversity index across productive rearrangements. In its TCRdb copy, this immuneACCESS table keeps in-frame sequences only and misses some clones. Where compared with another copy, unresolved V genes explain less than half of these, and the others have no known cause. The DNA was the basis for D and trimming; V, J and clone size are from that table. A total of some 50,000 clones appear in this sample, approximately 83% of them only once. Less than 20% of the sample belongs to the ten largest clones.

Each collaborating institution followed its own protocols to collect whole blood in K2EDTA tubes. Collaborator samples were shipped for TCRbeta analysis as frozen whole blood, isolated PBMCs, or DNA extracted from either sample type. The receptor's source is a human donor in a cohort sampled during active COVID-19. The donor label of this sample is uncertain. Sequenced: peripheral blood. The V and J genes are TRBV5-1 and TRBJ2-2, with a weak D call of TRBD2 (5 bases match). The CDR3: CASSGSMRAGELFF. The nucleotide sequence is TGCGCCAGCAGTGGGTCCATGAGGGCCGGGGAGCTGTTTTTT.